This T cell receptor beta chain appears in the sequencing data of a study of shared clonotypes between healthy human individuals. Findings of the study overall: Specimens sampled were limited to blood, with tissue repertoires likely differing.

Worth noting for this clone: What it binds is not known. Distinct nucleotide sequences in the sample also encode this CDR3.

Evenly divided among several immunoSEQ plates was the genomic DNA of each subset. Using ten immunoSEQ deep assay plates, investigators sequenced unsorted PBMC DNA. Assay used: immunoSEQ multiplex PCR; TCRdb lists only in-frame clones, some missing. The repertoire has about 470,000 clones, 79% of them found once; the top ten carry around 14%. Germline values: CDR1 MRHNA, CDR2 SNTAGT. The CDR3 loop spans 13 amino acids. V lost 4 bases to trimming and J lost 1 base, with 5 bases between them. The sequencing sample was made of PBMCs. This sequence was found in a woman in her thirties or forties in good health. Some clones in this sample may be carry-over from other donors' samples. This chain joins TRBV6-4 and TRBJ2-1; D not certain. CDR3 amino acids: CASSGGSYNEQFF. CDR3 bases: TGTGCCAGCAGTGGTGGGTCCTACAATGAGCAGTTCTTC.